A single sample gave rise to the 19 T cell receptor beta chains below, sequenced in a study of T-cell memory formation after mild COVID-19. TCRdb reprocessed the 5' RACE reads with MiXCR, giving one entry per CDR3 protein. Counted here are under 450,000 distinct CDR3 sequences, 23% occurring once; the ten biggest clones make up roughly 13%. The sample consisted of PBMCs or a T cell subset sorted from them (not recorded which). The receptors stem from an adult woman who had mild COVID-19 (a few samples of this study predate the infection). Cell type and time point are not known.

This clonotype was detected a few times. One junction end does not reproduce the germline sequence, and a read error may be involved. This sequence joins TRBV7-7 and TRBJ2-1; weak D call: TRBD2 (6 bases). CDR1 and CDR2 from the germline V gene are SSHAT and FNYEAQ (reference sequence). This CDR3 region has 15 residues. The CDR3 here is CASSSGAGSYNEQFF. CDR3 DNA sequence: TGTGCTAGCAGTAGCGGCGCAGGCTCCTACAATGAGCAGTTCTTC.

There are a few counts of this clonotype. This chain connects TRBV4-3 to TRBJ2-1; 10 positions match TRBD2. The CDR3 totals 16 residues. J lost 6 bases, V lost 0 bases, and 5 bases had no gene match. Germline CDR1 and CDR2: LGHNA and YSLEER. The CDR3 DNA sequence: TGCGCCAGCAGCCAAGACATGGGACTAGCGTTCAATGAGCAGTTCTTC. Encoded protein: CASSQDMGLAFNEQFF.

This clonotype was detected a few times. The chain employs TRBV12-3 or TRBV12-4 and TRBJ1-5; D unclear. This CDR3 spans 15 amino acids. V lost 6 bases and J lost 7, with 19 bases in between. CDR3 sequence reads: CASSSPPSTEQPQHF. The CDR3 DNA reads TGTGCCAGCAGCTCCCCCCCTAGCACGGAACAGCCCCAGCATTTT.

The chain combines TRBV5-6 with TRBJ2-1; 8 bases are shared with TRBD2. The germline V gene encodes CDR1 SGHDT and CDR2 YYEEEE. V lost 2 bases, J lost 3 bases, and 10 bases stayed unmatched. The CDR3 sequence is 17 residues long. As DNA, the CDR3 is TGTGCCAGCAGCTTTAGGATTGCGGGAGGATTCTACAATGAGCAGTTCTTC. Translation: CASSFRIAGGFYNEQFF.

V gene TRBV5-1 combines with J gene TRBJ2-3, with D maybe TRBD1 (6 bases). This CDR3 spans 14 amino acids. Trimming left V 1 base short and J 5 bases short, with 11 bases between. In germline, CDR1 is SGHRS, CDR2 YFSETQ. The CDR3 spells CASSLLQGVDTQYF. CDR3 in DNA: TGCGCCAGCAGCTTGTTACAGGGAGTAGATACGCAGTATTTT.

This clonotype showed up just a few times. V and J are TRBV7-2 and TRBJ2-3; D is undetermined. Germline CDR1 is SGHTA and CDR2 is FQGNSA. Trimming cost V 11 bases and J 1 base, with 10 bases left between them. The CDR3 runs 12 residues. The CDR3 spells CAGMTGTDTQYF. As DNA, the CDR3 is TGTGCCGGCATGACGGGCACAGATACGCAGTATTTT.

The chain couples TRBV2 to TRBJ1-4, with D tentatively TRBD1 (6 bases). The CDR3 has 13 amino acids. Deletions cut 6 bases from V and 6 bases from J, with 11 bases between. The germline gives CDR1 SNHLY, CDR2 FYNNEI. The CDR3 nucleotides read TGTGCCAGCAGCCAACAGGGATATGAAAAACTGTTTTTT. This sequence encodes CASSQQGYEKLFF.

The chain recombines TRBV20-1 with TRBJ1-1, with a possible D match to TRBD1 (5 bases). The germline V and J ends were trimmed by 5 bases and 0 bases, with 13 bases remaining between them. This CDR3 is 14 amino acids long. Germline CDR1 DFQATT, CDR2 SNEGSKA (reference sequence). The CDR3 is CSARRQSMNTEAFF. CDR3 nucleotide sequence: TGCAGTGCTCGACGACAGTCCATGAACACTGAAGCTTTCTTT.

This clonotype was counted only a few times. The chain carries TRBV6-1 and TRBJ2-3; no definite D call. Trimming stripped 10 bases from V and 4 bases from J, with 15 bases between. The CDR3 totals 13 residues. Germline-derived CDR1 and CDR2 are MNHNS and SASEGT. CDR3 loop: CAITFMGSDTQYF. The CDR3 nucleotides are TGTGCCATCACGTTCATGGGGTCAGATACGCAGTATTTT.

The V gene is TRBV6-5, the J gene TRBJ2-3; a possible D gene is TRBD2 (5 bases). The V gene's germline CDR1 is MNHEY and CDR2 SVGAGI. Trimming took off 2 bases at V and 6 bases at J, with 18 bases between the two ends. This CDR3 is 16 amino acids long. CDR3 DNA sequence: TGTGCCAGCAGTTACGAGCTTGGAGGAAAAGAGGATACGCAGTATTTT. This codes for CASSYELGGKEDTQYF.

The chain links TRBV14 to TRBJ1-6, with D tentatively TRBD1 (6 bases). The V gene's germline CDR1 is SGHDN and CDR2 FVKESK. The length of the CDR3 is 15 residues. V lost 1 base, J lost 10 bases, and 14 bases lay in between. CDR3 region: CASSQGARGSSPLHF. The CDR3 coding sequence is TGTGCCAGCAGCCAAGGTGCCAGGGGAAGCTCACCCCTCCACTTT. The entire variable domain, with the rest obtained from reference TRBV14 and TRBJ1-6, is as follows: EAGVTQFPSHSVIEKGQTVTLRCDPISGHDNLYWYRRVMGKEIKFLLHFVKESKQDESGMPNNRFLAERTGGTYSTLKVQPAELEDSGVYFCASSQGARGSSPLHFGNGTRLTVT.

The sample holds a few counts of this clonotype. The rearrangement links TRBV24-1 to TRBJ2-7; 10 nucleotides match TRBD1. CDR3 length: 15 amino acids. From germline, CDR1 is KGHDR and CDR2 SFDVKD. After removal of 3 bases from V and 3 bases from J, the junction contained 4 bases not matched to a gene. Here the CDR3 DNA reads TGTGCCACCAGTGATACCGGGACAGGGGTCTACGAGCAGTACTTC. Its protein product is CATSDTGTGVYEQYF.

The chain uses TRBV4-3 and TRBJ2-1, with D possibly called TRBD1 or TRBD2 (6 bases each). Trimming shortened V by 0 bases and J by 0 bases, and 15 bases separated the two germline ends. There are 18 residues in the CDR3. Germline V gene data show CDR1 as LGHNA and CDR2 as YSLEER. The CDR3 loop reads CASSQETQGRFSYNEQFF. The CDR3, as DNA: TGCGCCAGCAGCCAAGAGACGCAGGGGAGGTTCTCCTACAATGAGCAGTTCTTC.

This clonotype turned up a few times. The chain joins TRBV4-2 to TRBJ2-6; unclear D gene. The CDR3 spans 15 residues. Looked up from germline, CDR1 is LGHNA and CDR2 is YNFKEQ. V dropped 3 bases and J dropped 3 bases, with 9 bases sitting between them. CDR3 in DNA: TGTGCCAGCAGCCAGGATGTAGGTGGGGCCAACGTCCTGACTTTC. As protein: CASSQDVGGANVLTF.

This sequence joins TRBV2 and TRBJ2-5; 13 bases fit TRBD2. CDR1 SNHLY and CDR2 FYNNEI come from the germline V gene. The ends lost 4 bases at V and 3 bases at J; junction bases unmatched: 17. The CDR3 is 20 amino acids. The CDR3 loop is CASSGRLTSGGNPVKETQYF. CDR3 nucleotides: TGTGCCAGCAGTGGGCGGTTGACTAGCGGGGGGAACCCAGTAAAAGAGACCCAGTACTTC.

This clonotype was seen only a few times. V usage is TRBV10-3 and J usage is TRBJ1-5, with 9 bases matching TRBD1. Germline V gene sequence: CDR1 ENHRY, CDR2 SYGVKD. V was pared by 7 bases and J by 6 bases, with 7 bases of the junction left unmatched. The CDR3 is 14 amino acids. DNA of the CDR3: TGTGCCATCAATTCCGACAGGGGGTTTCAGCCCCAGCATTTT. Encoded protein: CAINSDRGFQPQHF.

The chain employs TRBV5-1 and TRBJ1-3, with a possible D match to TRBD1 (5 bases). Germline lookup yields CDR1 SGHRS and CDR2 YFSETQ. CDR3 length equals 15 residues. V was shortened by 0 bases and J by 5 bases, with 12 bases between the two germline ends. CDR3 in DNA: TGCGCCAGCAGCTTGGATTCCGGGGGTCGAAACACCATATATTTT. Its translation is CASSLDSGGRNTIYF.

This clonotype was counted between two and nine times. The chain is built from TRBV18 and TRBJ1-6; possible D gene TRBD1, 6 bases. The CDR3 runs to 19 residues. V was cut by 1 base and J by 7 bases, with 23 bases left in between. Germline V lookup: CDR1 KGHSH, CDR2 LQKENI. The CDR3 nucleotides read TGTGCCAGCTCACCACTTAGTGTGGACAGAACCTCCGGGAATTCACCCCTCCACTTT. As protein: CASSPLSVDRTSGNSPLHF.

The table lists this clonotype with a few counts. The chain combines TRBV3-1 with TRBJ1-1, with 7 bases that match TRBD1. V was pared by 1 base and J by 6 bases, with 5 bases of the junction left unmatched. Germline loops: CDR1 LGHDT, CDR2 YNNKEL (reference sequence). This CDR3 has 14 amino acids. The CDR3 is CASSQGQGGAEAFF. The CDR3, as DNA: TGTGCCAGCAGCCAAGGCCAGGGGGGCGCTGAAGCTTTCTTT.